This is a list of T cell receptor beta chains from one sample in a study of cytomegalovirus exposure and HLA in healthy donors. Here immunoSEQ multiplex PCR was the method, and the copy in TCRdb shows in-frame clones only, minus some. Altogether more than 130,000 clones are present, about 75% being singletons, with the ten largest covering around 3.6%. Sequenced material: PBMCs. All receptors derive from a man between 18 and 35 years old in good health and CMV-seronegative. The CDR3 runs from the conserved cysteine through the conserved F or W. A D gene is named only where the DNA matches it firmly. Some rows have no size entry. The others give once, few or many, or a class for an expanded clone.

.	.	TRBV4-1	TRBJ2-7	TGCGCCAGCAGCCAAGATAGGTTCGAGGGCTACGAGCAGTACTTC	CASSQDRFEGYEQYF
TRBD1	.	TRBV6-5	TRBJ1-1	TGTGCCAGCAGCAGGGGGATACTAGGAGCTGAAGCTTTCTTT	CASSRGILGAEAFF
TRBD2	many	TRBV25-1	TRBJ2-2	TGTGCCAGCAGTGAAGGACTAGCGGACACCGGGGAGCTGTTTTTT	CASSEGLADTGELFF
TRBD2	.	TRBV6-5	TRBJ2-2	TGTGCCAGCAGACAACTAGCGGGAAGCACCGGGGAGCTGTTTTTT	CASRQLAGSTGELFF
.	once	TRBV29-1	TRBJ2-7	TGCAGCGTTGAAGACCCCCTCTGGGGCGCTGGCGAGCAGTACTTC	CSVEDPLWGAGEQYF
.	.	TRBV5-1	TRBJ2-7	TGCGCCAGCAGCCCTGTGGGGCAGGGGGGACACGAGCAGTACTTC	CASSPVGQGGHEQYF
.	.	TRBV6-1	TRBJ1-2	TGTGCCAGCAGTGAATCCGGGGTGGATGGCTACACCTTC	CASSESGVDGYTF
.	few	TRBV5-4	TRBJ2-7	TGTGCCAGCAGCTTGGTTGCCAGGGGCTCCTACGAGCAGTACTTC	CASSLVARGSYEQYF
TRBD1	.	TRBV7-4	TRBJ1-4	TGTGCCAGCAGCTTAGTTGACGGACAGGCTAATGAAAAACTGTTTTTT	CASSLVDGQANEKLFF
.	.	TRBV6-5	TRBJ1-4	TGTGCCAGCAGTTTAACGGTCTACGAAAAACTGTTTTTT	CASSLTVYEKLFF
TRBD2	.	TRBV6-6	TRBJ2-1	TGTGCCAGCAGTATGGCGGGAGTATCCTACAATGAGCAGTTCTTC	CASSMAGVSYNEQFF
.	.	TRBV4-1	TRBJ2-3	TGCGCCAGCAGCCAGTTTAGCACTAGCACAGATACGCAGTATTTT	CASSQFSTSTDTQYF
TRBD1	.	TRBV7-9	TRBJ2-1	TGTGCCAGCAGCTTAGGGACAGGGAACTACAATGAGCAGTTCTTC	CASSLGTGNYNEQFF
TRBD1	.	TRBV7-8	TRBJ1-5	TGTGCCAGCAGCTCCTTAACTCAGACAGGGAGTACACCACAGCCCCAGCATTTT	CASSSLTQTGSTPQPQHF
TRBD1	few	TRBV27	TRBJ1-2	TGTGCCAGCAGTTCAGGGGGGCAGAACTATGGCTACACCTTC	CASSSGGQNYGYTF
.	.	TRBV19	TRBJ2-1	TGTGCCAGTAGTGTCTTTGCGGCCTCCTACAATGAGCAGTTCTTC	CASSVFAASYNEQFF
TRBD1	.	TRBV5-1	TRBJ2-2	TGCGCCAGCAGCGGACCGGGACAGGGCAACACCGGGGAGCTGTTTTTT	CASSGPGQGNTGELFF
.	once	TRBV5-6	TRBJ1-6	TGTGCCAGCAGCTCCCAGCCCGGTCGGGGCTATAATTCACCCCTCCACTTT	CASSSQPGRGYNSPLHF
.	.	TRBV7-2	TRBJ1-1	TGTGCCAGCAGGCTAGGGGCAGGGATAATGAACACTGAAGCTTTCTTT	CASRLGAGIMNTEAFF
TRBD1	.	TRBV4-2	TRBJ1-1	TGTGCCAGCAGCCAGGACAGGGTCGTCACTGAAGCTTTCTTT	CASSQDRVVTEAFF
.	.	TRBV7-2	TRBJ1-5	TGTGCCAGCAGCTTAGGAGGATGGGGCAGCAATCAGCCCCAGCATTTT	CASSLGGWGSNQPQHF
TRBD1	.	TRBV28	TRBJ2-5	TGTGCCAGCTTATCACAGGGGCTTTTAGGGGAGACCCAGTACTTC	CASLSQGLLGETQYF
.	.	TRBV11-3	TRBJ2-7	TGTGCCAGCAGTGGAGTGGAGCAGTACTTC	CASSGVEQYF
TRBD2	.	TRBV18	TRBJ2-1	TGTGCCAGCTCACCGGAAGAAGTAGCGGGAGCCCATGAGCAGTTCTTC	CASSPEEVAGAHEQFF
.	.	TRBV27	TRBJ2-7	TGTGCCAGCAGTTTACGGGACACGGGAATGCAGTACTTC	CASSLRDTGMQYF
.	.	TRBV6-5	TRBJ2-7	TGTGCCAGCAGGTCCCTCTACGAGCAGTACTTC	CASRSLYEQYF
.	.	TRBV6-5	TRBJ1-4	TGTGCCAGCAGTCACAATTCAAGGCGGGGTGAAAAACTGTTTTTT	CASSHNSRRGEKLFF
.	.	TRBV6-5	TRBJ1-4	TGTGCCAGCAGGCAGGCAACTAATGAAAAACTGTTTTTT	CASRQATNEKLFF
.	.	TRBV5-1	TRBJ1-1	TGCGCCAGCAGCGAGACAGTAAGCACTGAAGCTTTCTTT	CASSETVSTEAFF
TRBD2	.	TRBV7-9	TRBJ2-7	TGTGCCAGCAGCCCCCGGGGAGGGCCCCAGCCCTACGAGCAGTACTTC	CASSPRGGPQPYEQYF
TRBD1	few	TRBV5-8	TRBJ2-3	TGTGCCAGCAGCTTGGGCTTGACAGGGGGCATTAGGACAGATACGCAGTATTTT	CASSLGLTGGIRTDTQYF
.	.	TRBV11-2	TRBJ1-2	TGTGCCAGCAGCTTATCCCGAGGGAATGGCTACACCTTC	CASSLSRGNGYTF
.	.	TRBV5-6	TRBJ1-3	TGTGCCAGCAGCTTGGTCCCCAGCTCTGGAAACACCATATATTTT	CASSLVPSSGNTIYF
.	.	TRBV7-2	TRBJ1-2	TGTGCCAGCAGCCCTAGTCGACGACAGCCCCGTGGCTACACCTTC	CASSPSRRQPRGYTF
.	.	TRBV5-1	TRBJ2-3	TGCGCCAGCAGCTTGGTAACAGATACGCAGTATTTT	CASSLVTDTQYF
TRBD2	.	TRBV7-6	TRBJ2-1	TGTGCCAGCAGCTTGATGGGGTCGGGAGGGTACAATGAGCAGTTCTTC	CASSLMGSGGYNEQFF
.	.	TRBV7-9	TRBJ2-5	TGTGCCAGCAGCTTATGGGCAGGGGAGACCCAGTACTTC	CASSLWAGETQYF